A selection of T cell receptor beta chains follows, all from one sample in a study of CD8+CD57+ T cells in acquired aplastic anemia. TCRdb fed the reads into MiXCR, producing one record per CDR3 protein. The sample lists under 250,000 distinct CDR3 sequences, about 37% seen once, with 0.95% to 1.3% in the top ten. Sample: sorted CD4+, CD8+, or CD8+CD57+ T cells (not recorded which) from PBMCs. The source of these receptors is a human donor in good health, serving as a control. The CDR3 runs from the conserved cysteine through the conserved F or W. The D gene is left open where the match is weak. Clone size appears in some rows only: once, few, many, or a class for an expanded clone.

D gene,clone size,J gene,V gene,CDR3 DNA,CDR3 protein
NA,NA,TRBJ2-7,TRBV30,TGTGCCTGGAGTGAGATCAGGTACTACGAGCAGTACTTC,CAWSEIRYYEQYF
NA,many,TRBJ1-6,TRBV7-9,TGTGCCAGCAGCTCCATTACTCAGGCACCCCTCCACTTT,CASSSITQAPLHF
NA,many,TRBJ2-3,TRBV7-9,TGTGCCAGCAGCTTAAGCCGCCTGGGTACGCAGTATTTT,CASSLSRLGTQYF
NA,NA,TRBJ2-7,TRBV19,TGTGCCAGGCATCCGGTACTCAGGGGACATACCTACGAGCGGTACTTC,CARHPVLRGHTYERYF
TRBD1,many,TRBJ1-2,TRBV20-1,TGCAGTGCGAGTCGACAGGGCTATGGCTACACCTTC,CSASRQGYGYTF
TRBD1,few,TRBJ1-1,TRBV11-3,TGTGCCAGCAGCTTAGAGGCCGGGACAGGGTTTGAAGCTTTCTTT,CASSLEAGTGFEAFF
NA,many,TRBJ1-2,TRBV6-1,TGTGCCAGCACCCAAGACGGAAGGGGCTACACCTTC,CASTQDGRGYTF
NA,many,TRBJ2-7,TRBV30,TGTGCCTGGAGTAATGGTGGAAAGCAGTACTTC,CAWSNGGKQYF
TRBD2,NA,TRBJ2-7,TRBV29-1,TGCAGCGTGGACGGACTAGCGGGAGACGAGCAGTACTTC,CSVDGLAGDEQYF
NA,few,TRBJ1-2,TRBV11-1,TGTGCCAGCTCACCCCTCGTTGGCGGTTCGAACTATGGCTACACCTTC,CASSPLVGGSNYGYTF
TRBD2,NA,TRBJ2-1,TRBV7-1,TGTGCCAGCAGCTCCAGGACTAGCGGGAGGGCCGAAAATGAGCAGTTCTTC,CASSSRTSGRAENEQFF
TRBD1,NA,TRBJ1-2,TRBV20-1,TGCAGTGCCGGGAGGACAGGGGGCAGTGGCTACACCTTC,CSAGRTGGSGYTF
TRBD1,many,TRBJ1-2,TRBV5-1,TGCGCCAGCAGCTTGGTGCAGGGGGCGGAAGGCTACACCTTC,CASSLVQGAEGYTF
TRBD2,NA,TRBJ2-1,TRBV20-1,TGCAGTGCCACAGACCGAAGAAGCCTAGCGGACAATGAGCAGTTCTTC,CSATDRRSLADNEQFF
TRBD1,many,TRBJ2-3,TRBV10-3,TGTGCCATCAGTGGACAGGGGGGGGCAGGCACAGATACGCAGTATTTT,CAISGQGGAGTDTQYF
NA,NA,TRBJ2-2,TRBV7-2,TGTGCCAGCAGCTTAGTGGTACCTCCAAGCGGGGAGCTGTTTTTT,CASSLVVPPSGELFF
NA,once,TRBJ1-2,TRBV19,TGTGCCAGCAATAGAGGGTTCTATGGCTACACCTTC,CASNRGFYGYTF
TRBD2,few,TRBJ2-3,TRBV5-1,TGTGCCAGCAGCCTACCGGGGGGACTGGGGGATACGCAGTATTTT,CASSLPGGLGDTQYF
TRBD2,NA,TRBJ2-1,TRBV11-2,TGTGCCAGCAGCTTAAGCAAAGGGACTAGAGGTAATGAGCAGTTCTTC,CASSLSKGTRGNEQFF
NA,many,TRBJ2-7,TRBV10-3,TGTGCCATCAGTGCAGACAATCCCCCCTACGAGCAGTACTTC,CAISADNPPYEQYF
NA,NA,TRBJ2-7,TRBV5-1,TGCGCCAGCAGCTTGTTGGGGCTAAATGACGAGCAGTACTTC,CASSLLGLNDEQYF
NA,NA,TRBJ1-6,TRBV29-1,TGCAGCGGTACAGGGAATTCACCCCTCCACTTT,CSGTGNSPLHF
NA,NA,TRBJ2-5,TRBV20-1,TGCAGTGCTAGAGATAGCCAGAATTCCTTTTTTGGGGGTTTTTCGCAGACCCAGTACTTC,CSARDSQNSFFGGFSQTQYF